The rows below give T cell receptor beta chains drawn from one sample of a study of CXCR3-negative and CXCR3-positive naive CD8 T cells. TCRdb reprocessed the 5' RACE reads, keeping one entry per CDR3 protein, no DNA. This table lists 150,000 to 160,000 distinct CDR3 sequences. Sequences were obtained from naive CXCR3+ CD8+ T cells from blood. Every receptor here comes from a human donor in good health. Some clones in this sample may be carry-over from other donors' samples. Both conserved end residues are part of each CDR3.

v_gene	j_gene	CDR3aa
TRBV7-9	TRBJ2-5	CASSLAVRGETQYF
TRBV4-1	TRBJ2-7	CASSQGTSGPYEQYF
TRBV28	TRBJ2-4	CASSLSSGGLAKNIQYF
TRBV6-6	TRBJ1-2	CASRTGGNYGYTF
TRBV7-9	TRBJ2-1	CASSLSRGDEQFF
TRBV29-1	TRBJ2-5	CSADRGVQETQYF
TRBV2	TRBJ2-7	CASSEPGQGSYEQYF
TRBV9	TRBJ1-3	CASICSREVGNTIYF
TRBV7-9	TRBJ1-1	CASSLGGFNTEAFF
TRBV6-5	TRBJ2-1	CARRQELDNEQFF
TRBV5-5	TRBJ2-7	CASSLGREGSYEQYF
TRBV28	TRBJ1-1	CASSSRGGLNTEAFF
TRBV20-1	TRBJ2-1	CSARPTGTYNEQFF
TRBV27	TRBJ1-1	CASSSRQGMGTEAFF
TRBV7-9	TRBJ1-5	CASSVGQPNQPRHF
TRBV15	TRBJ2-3	CATSRDHLQGAFTDTQYF
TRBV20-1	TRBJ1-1	CSEFENTEAFF
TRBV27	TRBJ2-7	CASSLSFPRTSGIYEQYF
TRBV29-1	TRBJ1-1	CSVPRTGISTEAFF
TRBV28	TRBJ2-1	CASRGRGYNEQFF
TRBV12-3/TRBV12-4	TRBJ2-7	CASRGQGPFSSYEQYF
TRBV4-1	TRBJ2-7	CASSQDSLAYEQYF
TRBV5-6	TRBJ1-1	CASSPTVMNTEAFF
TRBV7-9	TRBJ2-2	CASKSGSKTGELFF
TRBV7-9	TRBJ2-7	CASSLDPNEQYF
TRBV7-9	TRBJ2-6	CASSSPGPAGANVLTF
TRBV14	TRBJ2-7	CASSQIAGVSEQYF
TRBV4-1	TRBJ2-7	CASSRSGDEQYF